Below are 23 T cell receptor beta chains sequenced from a single sample in a study of T cell responses to AZD1222 COVID-19 vaccine listed by TCRdb under 2021. This sample's time point label indicates: baseline before first vaccination. Library preparation used the immunoSEQ multiplex PCR assay. TCRdb carries this immuneACCESS record with in-frame sequences only. Its versions omit some clonotypes, under half of them owing to an unresolved V gene in the studies checked, with the rest unexplained. The sample table records 150,000 to 200,000 clones; over 80% of these occur just once. The ten biggest clones cover 8% to 13% of the sample. The sequences come from peripheral blood, collected on day 0 of AZD1222 vaccination. The receptors come from an adult in good health.

This clone was recorded once. J is TRBJ1-2 and V is TRBV19, with TRBD1 as a possible D gene (6 bases). The CDR3 contains 13 residues. Trimming pared 3 bases from V and 7 bases from J, leaving 12 bases between. Germline CDR1 reads LNHDA; CDR2 reads SQIVND (reference sequence). CDR3: CASSMDSAAGYTF. The CDR3 DNA reads TGTGCCAGTAGTATGGACAGTGCCGCTGGCTACACCTTC.

The chain combines TRBV7-2 with TRBJ1-2, with 7 bases fitting TRBD1. CDR1 and CDR2 from the germline V gene are SGHTA and FQGNSA. There are 15 residues in the CDR3. The junction had 14 bases not matched to a gene; V was cut back by 5 bases and J by 8 bases. The CDR3 is CASSVTGEPYEGYTF. CDR3 DNA sequence: TGTGCCAGCAGCGTCACAGGGGAGCCCTATGAAGGCTACACCTTC.

The rearrangement uses TRBV18 and TRBJ2-2; TRBD1 aligns across 7 bases. Germline V gene sequence: CDR1 KGHSH, CDR2 LQKENI. V trimming: 7 bases; J trimming: 3 bases; junction bases outside the gene matches: 8. The length of the CDR3 is 15 residues. In DNA form, the CDR3 reads TGTGCCAGCTTAAAGGACAGGTCTTACACCGGGGAGCTGTTTTTT. This encodes CASLKDRSYTGELFF.

A few counts support this clone. The chain carries TRBV3-1 (or the pseudogene TRBV3-2) and TRBJ1-1, with D possibly being TRBD1 (6 bases). Trimming took 4 bases from V and 4 from J, leaving 10 bases between them. The germline CDR1 and CDR2 sequences are LGHDT and YNNKEL (reference sequence). The CDR3 sequence is 13 residues long. The CDR3 DNA sequence: TGTGCCAGCAGCCTTGGGGGGGCCACTGAAGCTTTCTTT. Translated: CASSLGGATEAFF.

The V and J genes are TRBV10-3 and TRBJ1-1, with 7 bases lining up with TRBD1. This CDR3 has 14 amino acids. Germline assignment: CDR1 ENHRY and CDR2 SYGVKD. J gave up 5 bases and V 5 bases, and 8 bases lay outside the gene matches. CDR3 protein: CAISPDRAGTEAFF. The CDR3 nucleotides read TGTGCCATCAGTCCTGACAGGGCTGGGACTGAAGCTTTCTTT.

The rearrangement uses TRBV3-1 (or the pseudogene TRBV3-2) and TRBJ2-3, with D possibly matching TRBD2 (5 bases). The V end was cut by 4 bases, the J end by 6 bases, with 14 bases between. CDR3 size: 14 residues. CDR1 LGHDT and CDR2 YNNKEL come from the germline V gene (reference sequence). This CDR3 is CASSPRSVSDTQYF. CDR3 DNA sequence: TGTGCCAGCAGCCCGCGTAGCGTTTCTGATACGCAGTATTTT.

This clone was counted only a few times. This sequence joins TRBV6-2 or TRBV6-3 and TRBJ1-2; a possible D gene is TRBD1 (5 bases). The CDR3 loop spans 14 amino acids. V was clipped by 5 bases and J by 4 bases, with 14 bases between them. The germline V gene has CDR1 MNHEY and CDR2 SVGEGT. The CDR3 coding sequence is TGTGCCAGCAGTGACGCCTCAGGGCTCTATGGCTACACCTTC. Encoded protein: CASSDASGLYGYTF.

This clone was recorded only once. The chain couples TRBV9 to TRBJ2-3, with TRBD2 matching over 7 bases. The CDR3 loop spans 16 amino acids. Germline values: CDR1 SGDLS, CDR2 YYNGEE. With 1 base clipped from V and 2 bases from J, the junction kept 7 bases outside the gene matches. For the CDR3, the DNA is TGTGCCAGCAGCGTACGCCCTAGCGGAATCACAGATACGCAGTATTTT. It is translated as CASSVRPSGITDTQYF.

This rearrangement joins TRBV12-3 or TRBV12-4 to TRBJ1-2, with D perhaps TRBD1 (6 bases). The V gene lost 7 bases and the J gene lost 0 bases, with 9 bases spanning the gap. This CDR3 has 13 residues. CDR3 sequence: CASTGVANYGYTF. CDR3 nucleotides: TGTGCCAGCACAGGGGTTGCTAACTATGGCTACACCTTC.

The CDR3: CATSEEARGYTF. CDR3 bases: TGTGCCACCAGTGAAGAAGCCCGAGGCTACACCTTC. The rearrangement links TRBV24-1 to TRBJ1-2, with D uncertain. V lost 4 bases and J lost 8, with 10 bases in between. The germline gives CDR1 KGHDR, CDR2 SFDVKD. CDR3 length: 12 residues.

The genes are TRBV6-5 and TRBJ1-2; D perhaps matches TRBD1 (6 bases). The CDR3 runs 15 residues. V dropped 7 bases and J dropped 4 bases, with 19 bases sitting between them. Germline values: CDR1 MNHEY, CDR2 SVGAGI. This CDR3 reads CASTGGRSGSYGYTF. The CDR3 bases are TGTGCCAGCACCGGGGGGCGGTCTGGTTCCTATGGCTACACCTTC.

Remarks on this clone: Other nucleotide sequences in the sample specify the same CDR3. The chain carries TRBV3-1 (or the pseudogene TRBV3-2) and TRBJ1-5; the D is unclear. CDR3 length: 13 residues. Germline V gene sequence: CDR1 LGHDT, CDR2 YNNKEL (reference sequence). V gave up 0 bases and J gave up 7 bases, with 7 bases separating them. CDR3 bases: TGTGCCAGCAGCCAAGATCGGGGACAGCCCCAGCATTTT. Translating it yields CASSQDRGQPQHF.

The chain has TRBV19 and TRBJ2-2, with 7 positions matching TRBD1. Germline V CDR1 and CDR2: LNHDA, SQIVND (reference sequence). The CDR3 totals 15 residues. The J segment lost 0 bases and the V segment lost 5 bases, leaving 3 bases of the junction unmatched. The DNA for the CDR3 is TGTGCCAGTAGTGCCGGGACAGCGAACACCGGGGAGCTGTTTTTT. It translates to CASSAGTANTGELFF.

The chain employs TRBV7-9 and TRBJ1-4; TRBD1 might be the D (6 bases). Germline loops: CDR1 SEHNR, CDR2 FQNEAQ (reference sequence). The CDR3 extends over 14 amino acids. V lost 4 bases and J lost 8, with 14 bases in between. The CDR3 reads CASSWTDPREKLFF. DNA of the CDR3: TGTGCCAGCAGCTGGACAGACCCGCGCGAAAAACTGTTTTTT.

V is TRBV5-6 and J is TRBJ1-2; D not resolved. V lost 5 bases to trimming and J lost 5 bases, with 10 bases between them. Germline V gene lookup returns CDR1 SGHDT and CDR2 YYEEEE. The CDR3 sequence is 12 residues long. CDR3 sequence (DNA): TGTGCCAGCAGGGCAGCTTCTTATGGCTACACCTTC. It is translated as CASRAASYGYTF.

The chain joins TRBV30 to TRBJ2-2, with TRBD1 identical over 7 bases. This CDR3 has 13 residues. CDR1 is GTSNPN and CDR2 is SVGIG in the germline V gene (reference sequence). J gave up 5 bases and V 7 bases, and 7 bases lay outside the gene matches. CDR3 sequence: CASMDRLTGELFF. CDR3 in DNA: TGTGCCTCCATGGACAGGTTGACCGGGGAGCTGTTTTTT.

The chain combines TRBV6-6 with TRBJ1-3; no clear D. The CDR3 is 11 residues long. Trimming shortened V by 8 bases and J by 8 bases, and 10 bases separated the two germline ends. The germline gives CDR1 MNHNY, CDR2 SVGAGI (reference sequence). The CDR3 coding sequence is TGTGCCAGCGATTACGGGGACACCATATATTTT. It translates to CASDYGDTIYF.

V and J are TRBV4-1 and TRBJ1-4, with TRBD1 matching over 9 bases. Germline V gives CDR1 MGHRA, CDR2 YSYEKL. Trimming took 4 bases from V and 7 from J; bases not matched to a gene: 4. The length of the CDR3 is 14 residues. The CDR3 loop is CASSRDRVSEKLFF. CDR3 bases: TGCGCCAGCAGCCGGGACAGGGTGAGTGAAAAACTGTTTTTT.

J is TRBJ2-6 and V is TRBV6-2 or TRBV6-3, with D uncertain. V was cut by 7 bases and J by 3 bases, with 7 bases left in between. CDR1 is MNHEY and CDR2 is SVGEGT in the germline V gene. The CDR3 has 13 amino acids. The CDR3 DNA reads TGTGCCAGCACCCCGAGTGGGGCCAACGTCCTGACTTTC. It specifies CASTPSGANVLTF.

The count of this clone is one. This rearrangement joins TRBV19 to TRBJ2-2; 7 bases line up with TRBD1. The CDR3 is 15 residues long. The junction had 13 bases not matched to a gene; V was cut back by 11 bases and J by 4 bases. Per germline, CDR1 LNHDA and CDR2 SQIVND (reference sequence). The CDR3 nucleotides read TGTGCCTCATACTTTACAGGGGATGGCACCGGGGAGCTGTTTTTT. Translated, it gives CASYFTGDGTGELFF. Combining the CDR3 with reference TRBV19 and TRBJ2-2 gives the whole variable domain DGGITQSPKYLFRKEGQNVTLSCEQNLNHDAMYWYRQDPGQGLRLIYYSQIVNDFQKGDIAEGYSVSREKKESFPLTVTSAQKNPTAFYLCASYFTGDGTGELFFGEGSRLTVL.

This sequence joins TRBV29-1 and TRBJ2-3, with unresolved D. The V gene lost 4 bases and the J gene lost 1 base, with 12 bases spanning the gap. Germline CDR1 SQVTM, CDR2 ANQGSEA. The CDR3 has 14 amino acids. CDR3 loop: CSVGLSAGTDTQYF. In nucleotides, the CDR3 is TGCAGCGTTGGGCTCTCGGCCGGCACAGATACGCAGTATTTT.

The chain employs TRBV7-9 and TRBJ1-2, with D unclear. From germline, CDR1 is SEHNR and CDR2 FQNEAQ (reference sequence). This CDR3 contains 13 residues. Trimming cost V 2 bases and J 4 bases, with 8 bases left between them. DNA of the CDR3: TGTGCCAGCAGCTTAAATCGGTTCTATGGCTACACCTTC. Translation gives CASSLNRFYGYTF.

This chain joins TRBV19 and TRBJ2-2; 7 bases are shared with TRBD1. V shed 5 bases and J 7 bases; nucleotides not matched to a gene: 7. This CDR3 has 14 amino acids. Germline V gene sequence: CDR1 LNHDA, CDR2 SQIVND (reference sequence). The CDR3: CASSYRGRGGELFF. For the CDR3, the DNA is TGTGCCAGTAGTTACAGGGGACGGGGCGGGGAGCTGTTTTTT.